The 16 T cell receptor beta chains listed next were all sequenced from one sample in a study of cytomegalovirus exposure and HLA in healthy donors. The PCR contained 60 Vbeta and 13 Jbeta primers. The protocol was immunoSEQ multiplex PCR, while the TCRdb copy is restricted to in-frame clones and leaves out a portion. The profile shows 150,000 to 170,000 clones, approximately 72% of them singletons. Sequenced material: PBMCs. The receptors here all came from a man aged 18 to 30 in good health and CMV-seronegative.

The V and J genes are TRBV6-5 and TRBJ2-7; 7 bases match TRBD1. The CDR3 runs to 14 residues. V was pared by 4 bases and J by 6 bases, with 9 bases of the junction left unmatched. Per the germline V gene, CDR1 is MNHEY and CDR2 is SVGAGI. The CDR3 DNA sequence: TGTGCCAGCAGTTTCACCACAGGGGTCGGCGAGCAGTACGTC. Encoded protein: CASSFTTGVGEQYV.

This chain links TRBV5-1 with TRBJ2-3, with 7 bases matching TRBD1. CDR1 and CDR2 (germline): SGHRS, YFSETQ. This CDR3 contains 13 residues. The J segment lost 6 bases and the V segment lost 3 bases, leaving 4 bases of the junction unmatched. The CDR3 protein is CASSSDREDTQYF. The CDR3 DNA reads as TGCGCCAGCAGCTCCGACAGGGAGGATACGCAGTATTTT. The whole variable domain, remainder taken from reference TRBV5-1 and TRBJ2-3, is KAGVTQTPRYLIKTRGQQVTLSCSPISGHRSVSWYQQTPGQGLQFLFEYFSETQRNKGNFPGRFSGRQFSNSRSEMNVSTLELGDSALYLCASSSDREDTQYFGPGTRLTVL.

This clone was seen a handful of times. At one end the junction does not follow the germline gene, possibly because of a read error. V gene TRBV25-1 combines with J gene TRBJ2-4; D is perhaps TRBD1 (5 bases). Germline lookup yields CDR1 MGHDK and CDR2 SYGVNS. The CDR3 is 14 amino acids. The CDR3 is CASSDSDSANSQYF. CDR3 in DNA: TGTGCCAGCAGTGATTCTGACAGCGCAAACAGTCAGTACTTC.

The chain joins TRBV28 to TRBJ1-1; 9 nucleotides match TRBD1. CDR3 length: 15 amino acids. The germline gives CDR1 MDHEN, CDR2 SYDVKM. V gave up 7 bases and J gave up 5 bases; unmatched junction bases: 11. The CDR3 nucleotides read TGTGCCAGCACGACCGCCGGGACAGGGAAGACTGAAGCTTTCTTT. Translation gives CASTTAGTGKTEAFF.

The chain uses TRBV5-6 and TRBJ2-7; D is perhaps TRBD1 (5 bases). This CDR3 comprises 14 residues. Germline-derived CDR1 and CDR2 are SGHDT and YYEEEE. V was shortened by 1 base and J by 5 bases, with 13 bases between the two germline ends. The CDR3 reads CASSLFRGTDEQYF. In DNA form, the CDR3 reads TGTGCCAGCAGCTTGTTTAGGGGAACCGACGAGCAGTACTTC.

The chain couples TRBV18 to TRBJ2-2; D gene ambiguous. This CDR3 region has 19 residues. Germline CDR1 KGHSH, CDR2 LQKENI. V was trimmed by 4 bases and J by 1 base, leaving 22 bases between them. CDR3 protein: CASSHPGLSAAMNTGELFF. The CDR3 region has the DNA TGTGCCAGCTCACATCCGGGTCTCTCTGCCGCAATGAACACCGGGGAGCTGTTTTTT.

The DNA for the CDR3 is TGTGCCACCAGCGTAAGGACAGGGGATGGCTACACCTTC. Translated, it gives CATSVRTGDGYTF. The chain has TRBV15 and TRBJ1-2; TRBD1 matches 9 bases. CDR3 size: 13 residues. Unmatched junction bases numbered 4, after V lost 5 bases and J lost 6 bases. Germline assignment: CDR1 LNHNV and CDR2 YYDKDF (reference sequence).

The chain uses TRBV29-1 and TRBJ2-3, with 9 bases fitting TRBD2. The V gene end was trimmed by 3 bases and the J gene end by 6 bases; junction bases not matched to a gene: 4. CDR3 length: 13 residues. CDR1 is SQVTM and CDR2 is ANQGSEA in the germline V gene. CDR3 in amino acids: CSVDMAGGDTQYF. Written as DNA, the CDR3 is TGCAGCGTTGATATGGCGGGGGGGGATACGCAGTATTTT.

The genes are TRBV2 and TRBJ2-5, with 16 bases aligning to TRBD2. After removal of 8 bases from V and 1 base from J, the junction contained 1 base not matched to a gene. CDR3 size: 15 residues. CDR1 and CDR2 from the germline V gene are SNHLY and FYNNEI. CDR3 in amino acids: CASGTSGGAQETQYF. CDR3 DNA: TGTGCCAGCGGGACTAGCGGGGGGGCCCAAGAGACCCAGTACTTC. The whole variable domain, remainder taken from reference TRBV2 and TRBJ2-5, is EPEVTQTPSHQVTQMGQEVILRCVPISNHLYFYWYRQILGQKVEFLVSFYNNEISEKSEIFDDQFSVERPDGSNFTLKIRSTKLEDSAMYFCASGTSGGAQETQYFGPGTRLLVL.

This clone was recorded once. The chain is built from TRBV7-9 and TRBJ2-2; a weak D match, TRBD2 (7 bases). This CDR3 comprises 16 residues. CDR1 SEHNR and CDR2 FQNEAQ come from the germline V gene (reference sequence). V was pared by 5 bases and J by 4 bases, with 17 bases between. CDR3 nucleotides: TGTGCCAGCAGCGCCGGACGGGGGGCAGCCACCGGGGAGCTGTTTTTT. This encodes CASSAGRGAATGELFF.

The chain is built from TRBV4-1 and TRBJ2-3; weak D call: TRBD2 (6 bases). The CDR3 runs to 15 residues. Germline loops: CDR1 MGHRA, CDR2 YSYEKL. Trimming removed 0 bases at V and 4 bases at J, with 11 bases between. The CDR3 protein is CASSQEGGGPDTQYF. The CDR3 coding sequence is TGCGCCAGCAGCCAAGAGGGGGGAGGTCCAGATACGCAGTATTTT.

The chain recombines TRBV5-1 with TRBJ2-7; maybe TRBD2 (5 bases). Germline loops: CDR1 SGHRS, CDR2 YFSETQ. Trimming removed 0 bases from V and 3 bases from J, with 10 bases in between. The CDR3 is 14 residues long. CDR3 DNA sequence: TGCGCCAGCAGCTTGGTTGGAGGCGGCTACGAGCAGTACTTC. Encoded protein: CASSLVGGGYEQYF.

The rearrangement links TRBV7-3 to TRBJ2-2, with unresolved D. V lost 5 bases and J 5 bases, leaving 9 bases between the germline ends. This CDR3 is 13 amino acids long. Germline V lookup: CDR1 SGHTA, CDR2 FQGTGA. CDR3 sequence reads: CASSPRVTGELFF. CDR3 sequence (DNA): TGTGCCAGCAGCCCCCGTGTGACCGGGGAGCTGTTTTTT.

This chain uses TRBV5-1 with TRBJ2-5; 10 bases align to TRBD1. The CDR3 contains 15 residues. Germline V gene lookup returns CDR1 SGHRS and CDR2 YFSETQ. V lost 4 bases, J lost 4 bases, and 7 bases stayed unmatched. The CDR3 bases are TGCGCCAGCAGCCCCGGACAGGGGGTGAGAGAGACCCAGTACTTC. Its translation: CASSPGQGVRETQYF.

This clone was counted once. V is TRBV19 and J is TRBJ2-7; maybe TRBD2 (6 bases). The CDR3 is 16 amino acids. Germline V gene data show CDR1 as LNHDA and CDR2 as SQIVND (reference sequence). Trimming shortened V by 3 bases and J by 4 bases, and 19 bases separated the two germline ends. The CDR3 here is CASSIFEQIAAYEQYF. The CDR3 bases are TGTGCCAGTAGTATTTTCGAGCAGATAGCGGCATACGAGCAGTACTTC.

The J gene is TRBJ2-7, the V gene TRBV27; 7 bases match TRBD2. Germline trimming cut 6 bases from V and 0 bases from J; bases unmatched to any gene: 14. Germline-derived CDR1 and CDR2 are MNHEY and SMNVEV (reference sequence). The CDR3 length is 17 residues. This chain's CDR3 is CASRSYVTRESSYEQYF. CDR3 bases: TGTGCCAGCAGGAGCTACGTCACGCGGGAGAGCTCCTACGAGCAGTACTTC.